Following are 15 T cell receptor beta chains from one sample sequenced in a study of T cells in Graves' hyperthyroidism and ophthalmopathy. Amplification of TCR beta CDR3 regions was performed using RNA transcripts as template. Initially, a first-round RT-PCR of the TCR CDR3 employed the HTBI primer set. TCRdb fed the multiplex PCR reads into MiXCR, producing one record per CDR3 protein. The table has 750,000 to 950,000 distinct CDR3 sequences, about 38% seen once. Material: blood. These receptors were collected from a man between 18 and 29 years old with Graves' hyperthyroidism.

This clonotype was seen ten or more times. The V gene is TRBV20-1, the J gene TRBJ1-5; perhaps TRBD1 as D (6 bases). The V gene lost 5 bases and the J gene lost 11 bases, with 19 bases spanning the gap. Germline CDR1 is DFQATT and CDR2 is SNEGSKA (reference sequence). CDR3 length equals 13 residues. In DNA form, the CDR3 reads TGCAGTGCTGGACAGTCGCCTTCCGGGGCCCAGCATTTT. This codes for CSAGQSPSGAQHF.

This chain joins TRBV5-1 and TRBJ1-2, with a tentative D call TRBD1 (5 bases). The V gene lost 4 bases and the J gene lost 13 bases, with 20 bases spanning the gap. Per germline, CDR1 SGHRS and CDR2 YFSETQ. The CDR3 totals 13 residues. The CDR3 reads CASSPEGQAPRTF. The DNA for the CDR3 is TGCGCCAGCAGCCCAGAGGGGCAGGCACCCCGCACCTTC.

This clonotype was seen many times. The rearrangement links TRBV12-3 or TRBV12-4 to TRBJ1-1; D unclear. Trimming removed 7 bases from V and 3 bases from J, with 12 bases in between. The CDR3 covers 13 residues. The DNA of the CDR3 is TGTGCCAGCATAACCGACGGGCACACTGAAGCTTTCTTT. Its translation is CASITDGHTEAFF.

This chain's CDR3 is CASSVDATGTGELFF. The CDR3 region has the DNA TGTGCCAGCAGCGTGGACGCTACAGGTACCGGGGAGCTGTTTTTT. This rearrangement joins TRBV9 to TRBJ2-2, with D perhaps TRBD1 (5 bases). Germline CDR1 SGDLS, CDR2 YYNGEE. This CDR3 region has 15 residues. Trimming left V 2 bases short and J 5 bases short, with 13 bases between.

This clonotype was counted once. The V call is TRBV2, the J call TRBJ2-7, with D tentatively TRBD2 (5 bases). Germline-derived CDR1 and CDR2 are SNHLY and FYNNEI. With 4 bases removed from V and 0 bases from J, the gap between germline ends came to 7 bases. The CDR3 extends over 13 amino acids. The CDR3 spells CASSGETSYEQYF. DNA for the CDR3: TGTGCCAGCAGTGGGGAGACCTCCTACGAGCAGTACTTC. The complete variable domain, with remaining parts taken from reference TRBV2 and TRBJ2-7, reads EPEVTQTPSHQVTQMGQEVILRCVPISNHLYFYWYRQILGQKVEFLVSFYNNEISEKSEIFDDQFSVERPDGSNFTLKIRSTKLEDSAMYFCASSGETSYEQYFGPGTRLTVT.

This clonotype occurred many times. The rearrangement uses TRBV7-2 and TRBJ2-7; D remains unclear. CDR3 length: 12 amino acids. V lost 1 base and J 5 bases, leaving 6 bases between the germline ends. Germline assignment: CDR1 SGHTA and CDR2 FQGNSA. In nucleotides, the CDR3 is TGTGCCAGCAGCTTAGTAGTGGACGAGCAGTACTTC. It translates to CASSLVVDEQYF.

This clonotype was seen only a few times. The V gene is TRBV10-3, the J gene TRBJ2-7; TRBD2 matches 14 bases. CDR3 size: 13 residues. With V trimmed by 10 bases and J by 5 bases, 4 bases remained unmatched. In germline, CDR1 is ENHRY, CDR2 SYGVKD. CDR3 loop: CATRLAGGHEQYF. CDR3 DNA: TGTGCCACCAGACTAGCGGGAGGGCACGAGCAGTACTTC.

This clonotype came up once. This chain connects TRBV5-1 to TRBJ1-5; D is unclear. Germline V gene lookup returns CDR1 SGHRS and CDR2 YFSETQ. CDR3 size: 15 residues. Trimming took off 4 bases at V and 8 bases at J, with 19 bases between the two ends. This chain's CDR3 is CASSPGQDPREPQHF. CDR3 coding DNA: TGCGCCAGCAGCCCCGGGCAGGACCCGAGGGAGCCCCAGCATTTT.

This clonotype has only one observation. The chain combines TRBV7-2 with TRBJ1-1, with D maybe TRBD1 (5 bases). The CDR3 is made up of 15 amino acids. Deletions cut 5 bases from V and 5 bases from J, with 18 bases between. Germline V gives CDR1 SGHTA, CDR2 FQGNSA. CDR3 DNA: TGTGCCAGCAGCCTCCGGGGGGGTATGGGGACTGAAGCTTTCTTT. Translating it yields CASSLRGGMGTEAFF.

This clonotype has at least ten counts. As DNA, the CDR3 is TGTGCCATCAGTATTGAAGTGGTGAAGGGCGAGCAGTACTTC. Protein sequence: CAISIEVVKGEQYF. The genes are TRBV10-3 and TRBJ2-7; D unclear. The CDR3 has 14 residues. Germline CDR1 and CDR2: ENHRY and SYGVKD. Between the trimmed V and J ends, which lost 5 bases and 6 bases, there was a span of 17 bases.

V gene TRBV9 combines with J gene TRBJ1-6; D perhaps matches TRBD1 (6 bases). Between the trimmed V and J ends, which lost 4 bases and 7 bases, there was a span of 18 bases. This CDR3 has 16 amino acids. From germline, CDR1 is SGDLS and CDR2 YYNGEE. CDR3 region: CASSQSPGQLNSPLHF. The CDR3 nucleotides read TGTGCCAGCAGCCAATCGCCTGGACAGTTAAATTCACCCCTCCACTTT.

This clonotype was picked up many times. The gene calls are TRBV10-3 and TRBJ2-7; D uncertain. V gave up 0 bases and J gave up 7 bases, with 7 bases separating them. This CDR3 contains 12 residues. Germline V gives CDR1 ENHRY, CDR2 SYGVKD. CDR3 sequence: CAISESLWEQYF. CDR3 in DNA: TGTGCCATCAGTGAGTCGCTGTGGGAGCAGTACTTC.

This clonotype was found many times. The chain links TRBV20-1 to TRBJ1-5; the D is unclear. The CDR3 consists of 12 residues. Trimming stripped 3 bases from V and 5 bases from J, with 8 bases between. Germline V CDR1 and CDR2: DFQATT, SNEGSKA (reference sequence). CDR3 amino acids: CSASMIDQPQHF. CDR3 coding DNA: TGCAGTGCTAGCATGATAGATCAGCCCCAGCATTTT.

This clonotype was picked up a small number of times. The V and J genes are TRBV7-9 and TRBJ2-5; 7 bases map to TRBD2. CDR3 length: 15 residues. The germline V gene has CDR1 SEHNR and CDR2 FQNEAQ (reference sequence). The V and J ends lost 2 bases and 5 bases, in that order; junction bases with no gene match: 8. The CDR3 coding sequence is TGTGCCAGCAGCTTAAAGCGGGATTGGGGGGAGACCCAGTACTTC. Amino acids: CASSLKRDWGETQYF.

This chain joins TRBV25-1 and TRBJ1-6; TRBD1 agrees at 8 bases. The CDR3 spans 15 residues. J gave up 10 bases and V 4 bases, and 9 bases lay outside the gene matches. CDR1 and CDR2 from the germline V gene are MGHDK and SYGVNS. DNA of the CDR3: TGTGCCAGCAGTGCTAGAGGGGACAGGAGGTCACCCCTCCACTTT. This translates into CASSARGDRRSPLHF.